Listed below are T cell receptor beta chains from one sample, sequenced in a study of cytomegalovirus exposure and HLA in healthy donors. Profiled with immunoSEQ multiplex PCR; TCRdb holds only in-frame clones, not every one. This sample has about 330,000 clones, with 86% found just once. Sequences were obtained from PBMCs. These receptors were collected from a woman aged 18-29 years in good health and CMV-seronegative. CDR3s leave out the opening cysteine and the closing phenylalanine or tryptophan. Only some rows state a clone size, as once, few, many or a class for expanded clones.

V	J	size	CDR3
TRBV2	TRBJ1-2	.	ASRNGGTYRYGYT
TRBV2	TRBJ2-7	.	ASSESVAGEQY
TRBV4-3	TRBJ2-7	.	ASSQDSPAGNEQY
TRBV4-2	TRBJ2-3	.	ASSQVLAGGSSTDTQY
TRBV13	TRBJ2-2	once	ASGARSGELF
TRBV2	TRBJ1-5	.	ASSESPGEISNQPQH
TRBV6-6	TRBJ2-7	.	ASRLLERREQY
TRBV10-3	TRBJ1-1	.	AIAWGPGGAEAF
TRBV19	TRBJ1-2	once	ASTREAGTKVGYT
TRBV7-8	TRBJ2-7	.	ASSLALTQQGVRY
TRBV5-6	TRBJ1-1	once	ASSLSGGEAF
TRBV30	TRBJ2-1	.	AWSAAGYNEQF
TRBV18	TRBJ2-7	few	ASSPRGRPEEQY
TRBV2	TRBJ2-1	.	ASTTLNEQF
TRBV7-9	TRBJ2-5	few	ASSDAPQQETQY
TRBV10-3	TRBJ2-3	.	AISERELHTDTQY
TRBV6-5	TRBJ1-3	.	ASRSSTGGNTIY
TRBV29-1	TRBJ2-3	.	SVEWGADTQY
TRBV18	TRBJ2-2	.	ASSPQGARDTGELF
TRBV2	TRBJ2-3	.	ASGFGGTSGRLVTDTQY